What follows describes a single T cell receptor (beta chain). Its cognate antigen has yet to be identified. There are no base qualities to consult, and no much larger clone falls within one base. V was cut back by 8 bases and J by 6 bases, leaving a gap of 19 bases between them. From a lookup of the germline V gene (reference sequence), CDR1 and CDR2 are SGHAT and FQDESV. Spanning cysteine to phenylalanine, the CDR3 consists of 14 amino acids. Only the CDR3 DNA stays, 42 bases, in frame from base 1. The sample is drawn from a study of blood T cell repertoires in COVID-19 (TCRdb year 2020). Study-wide context: Samples covering the acute and convalescent phases of COVID-19 were provided by collaborators in the United States, Italy and Spain. The material from the prospective study consisted of cDNA or gDNA derived from T cells, B-cell-depleted T cells, or PBMCs. Deeply sampled blood TCRbeta repertoires from subjects exposed to, actively infected with, or recovered from COVID-19 were included in the dataset. The repertoires were released in a freely available public database meant as a resource for research on the immune response to SARS-CoV-2. The samples were drawn from the first 160 participants of the ongoing ImmuneRACE study and from under 1,500 subjects provided by 6 global collaborators. The sample metadata nearly always contained a de-identified subject ID, COVID-19 status, age in years and sex. Where available, HLA class I and class II types were taken from metadata supplied by the sample provider and were not determined by assay-based typing.

Broader findings and caveats from the paper: The amount of clinical and demographic metadata varied by source and participant and was provided uncurated.

One collaborating source in Seattle enrolled patients during active infection and followed them longitudinally through the course of disease. Each collaborating institution followed its own protocols to collect whole blood in K2EDTA tubes. For TCRbeta analysis, collaborator samples were shipped as frozen whole blood, as isolated PBMCs, or as DNA extracted from either sample type. The immunoSEQ Assay, a bias-controlled multiplex PCR, was used to amplify TCRbeta CDR3 regions from genomic DNA. Regarding the original processing steps: The number of nucleated cells in each sample was estimated from the amplification of reference gene primers within the assay. Sequence reads were collapsed and filtered to measure the absolute abundance of every unique TCRbeta CDR3 rearrangement. For each sample, productive Simpson clonality was calculated as the square root of Simpson's diversity index across productive rearrangements. TCRdb limited this immuneACCESS table to in-frame rearrangements with V and J called. A share of clones is missing; checked studies link under half to unresolved V genes, and the rest is unexplained. That table supplies the V and J calls and clone size; D and trimming were determined from the DNA. The sample table records roughly 18,000 clones; under 85% of these occur just once. 15% to 20% of the sample goes to the ten largest clones.

The V and J segments used are TRBV11-1 and TRBJ1-2; D gene: possibly TRBD1, on 5 matching bases. Material: peripheral blood. The receptor comes from a man between 65 and 85 years old with COVID-19, enrolled during active disease. The nucleotide sequence reads as follows: TGTGCCAGCTCCCGGTTGGGGCCTATCGATGGCTACACCTTC. This encodes CASSRLGPIDGYTF.